This T cell receptor beta chain appears in the sequencing data of a study of blood T cells in healthy people across ages. Study conclusions and caveats: There were more naive CD4+ cells and higher diversity in long-lived donors than in aged donors.

CDR3 length: 16 amino acids. V lost 1 base and J 0 bases, leaving 10 bases between the germline ends. Germline values: CDR1 SGHTA, CDR2 FQGNSA. The authors ran a second PCR of about 7 to 11 cycles using a sample-barcoded 5' primer and a J-beta primer mix. TCRdb called the 5' RACE reads again in MiXCR, with one record for every CDR3 protein. The profile shows around 1,000,000 distinct CDR3 sequences, approximately 25% of them singletons. About this clonotype: Its cognate antigen is unknown.

This sample also belongs to another study, concerning T cells of mothers and their children. In that study: The M1S primer of the second PCR added sample barcodes and 2-4 random nucleotides.

This TCR was sampled from a girl aged 2-10 years in good health. This sequence joins TRBV7-2 and TRBJ1-5; D is uncertain. The sequencing input was blood. The CDR3 nucleotides are TGTGCCAGCAGCTTAGGCAGCTACTATAGCAATCAGCCCCAGCATTTT. Its protein product is CASSLGSYYSNQPQHF.